The 23 T cell receptor beta chains below all came from one sample that was sequenced in a study of long-term antiretroviral therapy in people with HIV. This was the immunoSEQ v3.0 assay at survey level. Sequencing was performed with immunoSEQ multiplex PCR; in TCRdb, only in-frame clones are kept and a portion is missing. The sample includes some 21,000 clones, less than 85% of them seen just once. Here the sequenced sample was unsorted PBMCs, taken around 21 months before starting antiretroviral therapy. The receptors were gathered from a woman aged 35 to 49 with HIV.

This chain connects TRBV6-5 to TRBJ1-1; the D gene is possibly TRBD1 (6 bases). The CDR3 has 14 residues. The germline V gene encodes CDR1 MNHEY and CDR2 SVGAGI. Trimming took 6 bases from V and 4 from J, leaving 15 bases between them. As DNA, the CDR3 is TGTGCCAGCAGCCCCCGGACAGTTGTCACTGAAGCTTTCTTT. Its protein is CASSPRTVVTEAFF.

The table lists this clone with a few counts. This chain connects TRBV25-1 to TRBJ1-4; 7 bases line up with TRBD1. The CDR3 runs to 15 residues. Germline CDR1 reads MGHDK; CDR2 reads SYGVNS. V trimming: 7 bases; J trimming: 3 bases; junction bases outside the gene matches: 8. Here the CDR3 reads CASTARTGPNEKLFF. CDR3 DNA: TGTGCCAGCACAGCCCGGACAGGCCCTAATGAAAAACTGTTTTTT. Supplemented by reference TRBV25-1 and TRBJ1-4, the full variable domain reads EADIYQTPRYLVIGTGKKITLECSQTMGHDKMYWYQQDPGMELHLIHYSYGVNSTEKGDLSSESTVSRIRTEHFPLTLESARPSHTSQYLCASTARTGPNEKLFFGSGTQLSVL.

The chain combines TRBV30 with TRBJ2-2, with D possibly TRBD2 on 5 matching bases. V lost 0 bases and J 4 bases, leaving 9 bases between the germline ends. CDR3 size: 14 residues. Germline CDR1 and CDR2: GTSNPN and SVGIG (reference sequence). CDR3 sequence: CAWSVHRGTGELFF. CDR3 DNA sequence: TGTGCCTGGAGTGTACATCGGGGCACCGGGGAGCTGTTTTTT. Together with reference TRBV30 and TRBJ2-2, the CDR3 gives the full variable domain: SQTIHQWPATLVQPVGSPLSLECTVEGTSNPNLYWYRQAAGRGLQLLFYSVGIGQISSEVPQNLSASRPQDRQFILSSKKLLLSDSGFYLCAWSVHRGTGELFFGEGSRLTVL.

This chain uses TRBV18 with TRBJ2-3, with 14 bases fitting TRBD2. The CDR3 is made up of 16 amino acids. V was clipped by 1 base and J by 6 bases; unmatched bases: 3. Germline V CDR1 and CDR2: KGHSH, LQKENI. The CDR3 region has the DNA TGTGCCAGCTCACCACGCGGGACTAGCGGGGGTGATACGCAGTATTTT. Amino acids: CASSPRGTSGGDTQYF.

This chain connects TRBV10-3 to TRBJ1-4; D remains unclear. Germline V lookup: CDR1 ENHRY, CDR2 SYGVKD. The CDR3 covers 14 residues. Deletions cut 6 bases from V and 0 bases from J, with 8 bases between. The CDR3 is CAIRGEATNEKLFF. The CDR3 DNA is TGTGCCATCAGGGGCGAGGCAACTAATGAAAAACTGTTTTTT.

The V gene is TRBV30, the J gene TRBJ1-1, with unresolved D. The germline V gene has CDR1 GTSNPN and CDR2 SVGIG (reference sequence). Deletions cut 2 bases from V and 6 bases from J, with 7 bases between. The CDR3 runs to 11 residues. The CDR3 bases are TGTGCCTGGAGTAAGCTTTCTGAAGCTTTCTTT. Translation: CAWSKLSEAFF.

The chain has TRBV5-4 and TRBJ1-2; 9 bases line up with TRBD1. Germline CDR1 is SGHNT and CDR2 is YYREEE (reference sequence). The CDR3 has 18 residues. Losses at the gene ends were 3 bases for V and 0 bases for J; bases not matched to a gene: 12. The chain's CDR3 is CASSYGQGKGEANYGYTF. The CDR3 coding sequence is TGTGCCAGCAGCTACGGACAGGGGAAGGGGGAAGCTAACTATGGCTACACCTTC.

V is TRBV11-3 and J is TRBJ2-5, with D perhaps TRBD1 or TRBD2 (5 bases each). The CDR3 is 14 residues long. Germline lookup yields CDR1 SGHNT and CDR2 YENEEA. Trimming shortened V by 0 bases and J by 4 bases, and 9 bases separated the two germline ends. Written as DNA, the CDR3 is TGTGCCAGCAGCTTAGACGGGGCTCGAGAGACCCAGTACTTC. This translates into CASSLDGARETQYF.

The chain links TRBV2 to TRBJ2-7; D possibly matches TRBD1 or TRBD2 (5 bases each). Per germline, CDR1 SNHLY and CDR2 FYNNEI. The CDR3 has 15 amino acids. V dropped 4 bases and J dropped 0 bases, with 13 bases sitting between them. CDR3 DNA sequence: TGTGCCAGCAGTGGGACCGGGACGGTCTCCTACGAGCAGTACTTC. Amino acid sequence: CASSGTGTVSYEQYF.

This chain joins TRBV5-4 and TRBJ1-2; no clear D gene. With 4 bases removed from V and 3 bases from J, the gap between germline ends came to 10 bases. The CDR3 is 13 amino acids. Germline CDR1 is SGHNT and CDR2 is YYREEE (reference sequence). The CDR3 protein is CASSPTEYYGYTF. The CDR3 bases are TGTGCCAGCAGCCCCACCGAGTACTATGGCTACACCTTC.

The V gene is TRBV5-1, the J gene TRBJ2-1; D perhaps matches TRBD2 (6 bases). The CDR3 runs to 15 residues. The V end lost 4 bases, the J end lost 2 bases, and 13 bases lay between the germline ends. In germline, CDR1 is SGHRS, CDR2 YFSETQ. The CDR3 nucleotides are TGCGCCAGCAGCCCTCGGTGGGGGGCCTACAATGAGCAGTTCTTC. Its translation: CASSPRWGAYNEQFF.

The chain links TRBV7-2 to TRBJ1-2, with a possible D match to TRBD1 (5 bases). V lost 2 bases, J lost 2 bases, and 9 bases lay in between. The germline V gene encodes CDR1 SGHTA and CDR2 FQGNSA. The CDR3 runs to 14 residues. The CDR3 sequence: CASSLLGRNYGYTF. CDR3 sequence (DNA): TGTGCCAGCAGCTTACTGGGACGCAACTATGGCTACACCTTC.

J is TRBJ2-7 and V is TRBV10-3, with 11 bases matching TRBD1. The germline V gene encodes CDR1 ENHRY and CDR2 SYGVKD. The CDR3 contains 17 residues. V was pared by 6 bases and J by 5 bases, with 15 bases of the junction left unmatched. This CDR3 is CAISQTPRDRGFHEQYF. CDR3 nucleotides: TGTGCCATCAGCCAAACACCTCGGGACAGGGGGTTCCACGAGCAGTACTTC.

The genes are TRBV4-1 and TRBJ1-2, with a weak D call TRBD1 (5 bases). CDR3 length: 14 amino acids. Germline CDR1 reads MGHRA; CDR2 reads YSYEKL. Trimming pared 1 base from V and 3 bases from J, leaving 9 bases between. The CDR3 DNA reads as TGCGCCAGCAGCCAAGTTAGGGGAGACTATGGCTACACCTTC. This sequence encodes CASSQVRGDYGYTF.

The CDR3 sequence: CASSELGSLNNEQFF. Here the CDR3 DNA reads TGCGCCAGCAGTGAGTTGGGGTCCTTGAACAATGAGCAGTTCTTC. The rearrangement uses TRBV10-2 and TRBJ2-1; D unclear. The CDR3 is 15 residues long. CDR1 is WSHSY, CDR2 SAAADI, per germline. V shed 1 base and J shed 5 bases, with 12 bases lying between them.

This clone was observed once. The genes are TRBV11-2 and TRBJ2-1; D could derive from TRBD1 or TRBD2 (5 bases each). The CDR3 sequence is 14 residues long. Trimming left V 1 base short and J 4 bases short, with 8 bases between. The germline gives CDR1 SGHAT, CDR2 FQNNGV. Written as DNA, the CDR3 is TGTGCCAGCAGCTTAGTGGGACCTTACAATGAGCAGTTCTTC. Its protein is CASSLVGPYNEQFF.

The J gene is TRBJ2-2, the V gene TRBV9, with D perhaps matching TRBD2 (5 bases). This CDR3 spans 14 amino acids. Between the trimmed V and J ends, which lost 0 bases and 6 bases, there was a span of 9 bases. Germline loops: CDR1 SGDLS, CDR2 YYNGEE. CDR3 amino acids: CASSVGLGAGELFF. As DNA, the CDR3 is TGTGCCAGCAGCGTAGGTTTGGGAGCCGGGGAGCTGTTTTTT.

V and J are TRBV7-7 and TRBJ2-1; 12 nucleotides align to TRBD2. CDR1 and CDR2 (germline): SSHAT, FNYEAQ (reference sequence). The CDR3 length is 18 residues. With 9 bases clipped from V and 2 bases from J, the junction kept 14 bases outside the gene matches. The CDR3 DNA is TGTGCCAGGGCGACTAGCGGGAGCCTAAGTCGAGCCTACAATGAGCAGTTCTTC. Encoded protein: CARATSGSLSRAYNEQFF.

In this sample, this clone turned up a few times. The chain is built from TRBV10-3 and TRBJ1-2; D call uncertain. V lost 7 bases and J 0 bases, leaving 9 bases between the germline ends. CDR1 is ENHRY, CDR2 SYGVKD, per germline. The CDR3 consists of 13 residues. The CDR3 is CAIMPEPNYGYTF. The CDR3 region has the DNA TGTGCCATCATGCCAGAGCCTAACTATGGCTACACCTTC.

The chain is built from TRBV7-9 and TRBJ2-7; 7 nucleotides align to TRBD1. The trim removed 5 bases at V and 3 bases at J, leaving 7 bases unmatched. Germline CDR1 is SEHNR and CDR2 is FQNEAQ (reference sequence). This CDR3 has 14 amino acids. The CDR3 is CASSARQGGYEQYF. DNA of the CDR3: TGTGCCAGCAGCGCAAGACAGGGCGGCTACGAGCAGTACTTC.

This clone was detected only a few times. The genes are TRBV4-3 and TRBJ1-2, with 11 bases that match TRBD1. The CDR3 covers 15 residues. The V segment lost 1 base and the J segment 6 bases; nucleotides outside the gene matches: 4. The germline CDR1 and CDR2 sequences are LGHNA and YSLEER. CDR3 sequence (DNA): TGCGCCAGCAGCCAAGGGACAGGGGGCCCCGATGGCTACACCTTC. This encodes CASSQGTGGPDGYTF.

This clone was recorded a few times. The rearrangement links TRBV19 to TRBJ1-6, with a tentative D call TRBD1 (6 bases). Looked up from germline, CDR1 is LNHDA and CDR2 is SQIVND (reference sequence). The CDR3 has 14 amino acids. Trimming stripped 3 bases from V and 7 bases from J, with 10 bases between. The CDR3 sequence is CASSIAGVNSPLHF. CDR3 bases: TGTGCCAGTAGTATCGCAGGGGTGAATTCACCCCTCCACTTT.

The chain combines TRBV11-2 with TRBJ1-3; perhaps TRBD1 as D (6 bases). This CDR3 spans 15 amino acids. V was pared by 8 bases and J by 2 bases, with 16 bases between. Per germline, CDR1 SGHAT and CDR2 FQNNGV. CDR3: CASGSGASTGNTIYF. The CDR3 nucleotides are TGTGCCAGCGGCTCGGGGGCCTCAACTGGAAACACCATATATTTT.